This T cell receptor (beta chain) was profiled in a study of early T cells in non-severe SARS-CoV-2 infection. About the research overall: Bulk RNA from unsorted whole blood was sequenced; chains were unpaired. Regarding the study as a whole: Matching against VDJdb likely underestimated virus-specific expansions, favoring anti-spike CD8.

The CDR3 sequence is 16 residues long. V was clipped by 0 bases and J by 12 bases; unmatched bases: 6. CDR1 and CDR2 (germline): LNHNV, YYDKDF (reference sequence). This clonotype showed up many times. Its antigen is unidentified. Unique molecular identifiers were affixed to single, distinct cDNA molecules. TCRdb redid the calling of the 5' RACE reads with MiXCR, one entry per CDR3 protein. Here the sample spans about 64,000 distinct CDR3 sequences, 8% to 9% being singletons. The chain uses TRBV15 and TRBJ2-1; 15 positions match TRBD2. The sequencing used whole blood, collected at baseline. The sequence derives from an adult who was a healthcare worker with PCR-confirmed SARS-CoV-2 infection or an uninfected control (not recorded which). CDR3: CATSRDPGLAGGWQFF. In nucleotides, the CDR3 is TGTGCCACCAGCAGAGACCCCGGACTAGCGGGAGGGTGGCAGTTCTTC. The complete variable domain, with remaining parts taken from reference TRBV15 and TRBJ2-1, reads DAMVIQNPRYQVTQFGKPVTLSCSQTLNHNVMYWYQQKSSQAPKLLFHYYDKDFNNEADTPDNFQSRRPNTSFCFLDIRSPGLGDTAMYLCATSRDPGLAGGWQFFGPGTRLTVL.